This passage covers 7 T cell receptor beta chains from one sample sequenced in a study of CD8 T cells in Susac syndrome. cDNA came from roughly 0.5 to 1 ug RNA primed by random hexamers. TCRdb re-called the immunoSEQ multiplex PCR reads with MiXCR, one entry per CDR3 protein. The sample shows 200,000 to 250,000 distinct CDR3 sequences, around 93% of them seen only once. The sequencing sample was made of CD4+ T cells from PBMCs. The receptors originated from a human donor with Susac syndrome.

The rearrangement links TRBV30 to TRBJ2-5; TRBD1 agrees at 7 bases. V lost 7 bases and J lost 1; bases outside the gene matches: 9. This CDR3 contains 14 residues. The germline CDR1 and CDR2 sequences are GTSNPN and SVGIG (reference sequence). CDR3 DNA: TGTGCCTCAAACAGGGGCACGCTCCAAGAGACCCAGTACTTC. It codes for CASNRGTLQETQYF.

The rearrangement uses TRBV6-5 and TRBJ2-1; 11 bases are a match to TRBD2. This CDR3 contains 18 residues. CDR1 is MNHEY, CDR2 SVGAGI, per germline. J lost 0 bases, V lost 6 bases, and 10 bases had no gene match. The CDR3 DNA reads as TGTGCCAGCAGCTTAACCTTAGCGGGGGGGCACTCCTACAATGAGCAGTTCTTC. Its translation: CASSLTLAGGHSYNEQFF.

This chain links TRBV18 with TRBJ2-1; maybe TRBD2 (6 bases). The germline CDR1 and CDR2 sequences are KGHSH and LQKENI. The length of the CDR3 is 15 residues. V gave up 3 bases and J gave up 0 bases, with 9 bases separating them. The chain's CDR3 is CASSPWGVSYNEQFF. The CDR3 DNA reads TGTGCCAGCTCACCGTGGGGGGTCTCCTACAATGAGCAGTTCTTC. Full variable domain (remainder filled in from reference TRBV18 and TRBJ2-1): NAGVMQNPRHLVRRRGQEARLRCSPMKGHSHVYWYRQLPEEGLKFMVYLQKENIIDESGMPKERFSAEFPKEGPSILRIQQVVRGDSAAYFCASSPWGVSYNEQFFGPGTRLTVL.

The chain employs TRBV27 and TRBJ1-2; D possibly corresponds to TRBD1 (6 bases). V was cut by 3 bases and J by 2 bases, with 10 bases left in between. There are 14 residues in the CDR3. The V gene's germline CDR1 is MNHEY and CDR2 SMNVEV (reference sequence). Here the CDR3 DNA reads TGTGCCAGCAGTTTGTACCAGGGGAACTATGGCTACACCTTC. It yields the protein CASSLYQGNYGYTF.

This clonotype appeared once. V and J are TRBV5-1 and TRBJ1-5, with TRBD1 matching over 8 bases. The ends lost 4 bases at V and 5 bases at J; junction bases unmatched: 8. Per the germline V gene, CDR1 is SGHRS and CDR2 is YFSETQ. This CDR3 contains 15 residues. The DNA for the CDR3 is TGCGCCAGCAGCCCGACAGGGGAAGTGGATCAGCCCCAGCATTTT. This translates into CASSPTGEVDQPQHF.

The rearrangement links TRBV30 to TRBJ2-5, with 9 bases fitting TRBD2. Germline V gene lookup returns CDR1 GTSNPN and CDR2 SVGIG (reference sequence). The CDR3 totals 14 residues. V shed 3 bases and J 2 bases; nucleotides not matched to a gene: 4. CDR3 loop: CAWRGSGGQETQYF. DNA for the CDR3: TGTGCCTGGAGAGGTAGCGGGGGACAAGAGACCCAGTACTTC.

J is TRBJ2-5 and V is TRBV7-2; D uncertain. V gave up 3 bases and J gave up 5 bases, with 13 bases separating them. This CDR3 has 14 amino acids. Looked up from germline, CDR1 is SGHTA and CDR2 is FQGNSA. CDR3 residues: CASSLYSQEETQYF. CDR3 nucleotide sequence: TGTGCCAGCAGCTTGTATTCCCAAGAGGAGACCCAGTACTTC.